This TCR beta chain is drawn from a study of blood T cell repertoires in COVID-19. As for the study in general: Samples taken during acute and convalescent COVID-19 were collected in the United States, Italy and Spain. In each case, the material was cDNA or gDNA derived from T cells, B-cell-depleted T cells, or PBMCs.

Original methodology: Counts of nucleated cells, estimated from reference gene primer amplification, were obtained. The data were produced by immunoSEQ multiplex PCR, yet TCRdb's version contains in-frame clones alone and is incomplete. V and J calls and clone size come straight from that table; D and trimming were deduced from the DNA. In the table there are more than 35,000 clones, more than 70% of which are singletons. The receptor's source is a man aged 70 or older with active COVID-19. Source material: peripheral blood.

The CDR3 spells CASSLRTVAPLHF. The CDR3 DNA follows: TGTGCCAGCAGCCTAAGGACAGTCGCACCCCTCCACTTT. The rearrangement links TRBV7-2 to TRBJ1-6; possible D gene TRBD1, 6 bases. Trimming stripped 5 bases from V and 11 bases from J, with 13 bases between. Germline V gene data show CDR1 as SGHTA and CDR2 as FQGNSA. This CDR3 contains 13 residues.